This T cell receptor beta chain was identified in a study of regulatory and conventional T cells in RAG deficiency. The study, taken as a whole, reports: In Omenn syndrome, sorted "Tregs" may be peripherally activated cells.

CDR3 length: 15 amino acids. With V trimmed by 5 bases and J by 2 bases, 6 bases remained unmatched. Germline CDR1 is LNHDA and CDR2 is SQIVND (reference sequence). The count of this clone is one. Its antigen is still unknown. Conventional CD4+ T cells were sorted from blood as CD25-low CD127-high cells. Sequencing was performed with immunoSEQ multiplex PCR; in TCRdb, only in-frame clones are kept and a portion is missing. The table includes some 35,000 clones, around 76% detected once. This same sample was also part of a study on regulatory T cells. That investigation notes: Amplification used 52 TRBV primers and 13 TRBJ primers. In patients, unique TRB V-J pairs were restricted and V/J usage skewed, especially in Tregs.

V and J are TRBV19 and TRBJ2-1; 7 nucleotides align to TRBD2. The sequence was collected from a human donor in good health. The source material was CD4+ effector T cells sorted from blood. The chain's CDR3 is CASSPLGGAYNEQFF. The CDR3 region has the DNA TGTGCCAGTAGTCCCCTGGGGGGGGCCTACAATGAGCAGTTCTTC.